This T cell receptor (beta chain) derives from a study of cytomegalovirus exposure and HLA in healthy donors. Study observations and caveats: An analysis that was carried out later associated about 17,000 TCR beta sequences with HLA alleles at 0.05 false discovery rate. What TCR beta sequences reportedly achieved was accurate prediction of HLA-A and HLA-B alleles in most subjects. A few chains tied to CMV proved CMV antigen-specific in vitro. Most TCR sequences were rare, but some public TCRs occurred in many donors.

It was with 60 Vbeta and 13 Jbeta primers that the PCR ran. Sequencing was performed with immunoSEQ multiplex PCR; in TCRdb, only in-frame clones are kept and a portion is missing. This repertoire shows roughly 220,000 clones, roughly 80% found once; its top ten account for 2.5% to 3%. Points on this clone: Its matching antigen is unknown.

J gave up 1 base and V 5 bases, and 7 bases lay outside the gene matches. The CDR3 loop spans 15 amino acids. Germline CDR1 reads MNHGY; CDR2 reads SAAAGT. The TCR was taken from a man aged 25-45 years in good health and CMV-seronegative. The sequenced material came from PBMCs. The rearrangement links TRBV6-8 to TRBJ2-7; 8 bases are shared with TRBD1. CDR3 amino acids: CASSKPRDRSYEQYF. The CDR3 coding sequence is TGTGCCAGCAGTAAGCCGCGGGACAGGTCCTACGAGCAGTACTTC.